These 9 T cell receptor beta chains came from one sample sequenced in a study of post-analysis software for immune sequencing data. Prepared libraries of TCR beta cDNA carried unique molecular identifiers. TCRdb fed the PCR reads into MiXCR, producing one record per CDR3 protein. The profile shows roughly 570,000 distinct CDR3 sequences, about a third of them singletons. Study-wide results and limits: Four or five TRBV segments were more frequent in patients than controls; TRBV5-6, TRBV5-1 and TRBV20-1 belonged to this group.

Which antigens these TCRs recognize remains unknown. The sample was blood. These receptors originate from a girl younger than 18 with multiple sclerosis.

This clonotype appeared many times. The V gene is TRBV29-1, the J gene TRBJ2-7; TRBD1 aligns across 11 bases. This CDR3 is built from 13 residues. Per germline, CDR1 SQVTM and CDR2 ANQGSEA. V dropped 7 bases and J dropped 3; count of bases not matched to a gene: 5. The CDR3 DNA sequence: TGCAGCGCCTCGGGACAGGGGGGCTACGAGCAGTACTTC. Translation gives CSASGQGGYEQYF.

This clonotype came up a few times. The chain has TRBV27 and TRBJ1-6; D is perhaps TRBD1 (6 bases). Trimming left V 1 base short and J 10 bases short, with 11 bases between. Looked up from germline, CDR1 is MNHEY and CDR2 is SMNVEV (reference sequence). This CDR3 has 14 amino acids. Here the CDR3 DNA reads TGTGCCAGCAGTTTATTAGGGGGTGAGTCACCCCTCCACTTT. Protein product: CASSLLGGESPLHF.

The chain employs TRBV19 and TRBJ1-5; 7 bases fit TRBD1. The CDR3 has 14 residues. CDR1 and CDR2 from the germline V gene are LNHDA and SQIVND (reference sequence). The junction had 12 bases not matched to a gene; V was cut back by 10 bases and J by 6 bases. The CDR3 nucleotides are TGTGCCACTAACCCGACAGGGACATTTCAGCCCCAGCATTTT. The encoded protein is CATNPTGTFQPQHF.

V usage is TRBV29-1 and J usage is TRBJ2-2; TRBD2 is a possible D gene (6 bases). This CDR3 is built from 11 residues. V was pared by 7 bases and J by 7 bases, with 10 bases between. The germline V gene has CDR1 SQVTM and CDR2 ANQGSEA. In DNA form, the CDR3 reads TGCAGCGCCTTCGGGGGCGGGGAGCTGTTTTTT. Translation gives CSAFGGGELFF.

There are many counts of this clonotype. The CDR3 DNA is TGTGCCAGCGTAGGGTCCCCGAGCTCCTACAATGAGCAGTTCTTC. Translated: CASVGSPSSYNEQFF. The chain is built from TRBV28 and TRBJ2-1; no clear D. The CDR3 has 15 residues. V lost 8 bases to trimming and J lost 0 bases, with 14 bases between them. From germline, CDR1 is MDHEN and CDR2 SYDVKM.

The rearrangement uses TRBV14 and TRBJ2-1, with 9 bases matching TRBD1. Trimming cost V 3 bases and J 2 bases; bases outside gene matches: 5. Per germline, CDR1 SGHDN and CDR2 FVKESK. The CDR3 extends over 16 amino acids. The CDR3 nucleotides are TGTGCCAGCAGCCACCTGACAGGGGGGGCCTACAATGAGCAGTTCTTC. Encoded protein: CASSHLTGGAYNEQFF.

The table lists this clonotype with a few counts. This rearrangement joins TRBV15 to TRBJ2-3, with D hard to call. Trimming took off 0 bases at V and 10 bases at J, with 14 bases between the two ends. In germline, CDR1 is LNHNV, CDR2 YYDKDF (reference sequence). CDR3 length: 14 amino acids. CDR3 region: CATSRDHGVDAQYF. The CDR3 DNA sequence: TGTGCCACCAGCAGAGATCATGGAGTGGATGCGCAGTATTTT. Full variable domain (rest looked up from reference TRBV15 and TRBJ2-3): DAMVIQNPRYQVTQFGKPVTLSCSQTLNHNVMYWYQQKSSQAPKLLFHYYDKDFNNEADTPDNFQSRRPNTSFCFLDIRSPGLGDTAMYLCATSRDHGVDAQYFGPGTRLTVL.

On this clonotype itself: Germline and junction disagree at one end, which may indicate a read error. This chain joins TRBV12-3 or TRBV12-4 and TRBJ2-5; possibly TRBD1 or TRBD2 for D (5 bases each). The length of the CDR3 is 14 residues. DNA of the CDR3: TGCGCCAGCAGCTTGGGTGGAGAGGGGGAGACCCAGTACTTC. Translation gives CASSLGGEGETQYF.

This clonotype was counted at least ten times. The V call is TRBV25-1, the J call TRBJ2-3; tentative D call: TRBD2 (5 bases). V was pared by 1 base and J by 2 bases, with 16 bases between. The CDR3 sequence is 17 residues long. The germline V gene encodes CDR1 MGHDK and CDR2 SYGVNS. The CDR3 region is CASSESATINITDTQYF. As DNA, the CDR3 is TGTGCCAGCAGTGAATCCGCGACTATAAACATCACAGATACGCAGTATTTT.